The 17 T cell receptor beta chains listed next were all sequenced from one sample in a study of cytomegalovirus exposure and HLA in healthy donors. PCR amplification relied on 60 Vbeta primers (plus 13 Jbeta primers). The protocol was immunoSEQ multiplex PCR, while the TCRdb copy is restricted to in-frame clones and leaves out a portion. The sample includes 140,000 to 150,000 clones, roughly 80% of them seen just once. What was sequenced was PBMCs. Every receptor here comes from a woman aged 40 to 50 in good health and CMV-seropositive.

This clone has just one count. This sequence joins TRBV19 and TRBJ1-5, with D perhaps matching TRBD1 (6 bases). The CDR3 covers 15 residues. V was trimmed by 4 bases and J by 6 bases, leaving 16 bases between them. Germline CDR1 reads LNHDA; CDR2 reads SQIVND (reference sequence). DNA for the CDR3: TGTGCCAGTAGTACCGTCGCAGGGGACGGTCAGCCCCAGCATTTT. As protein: CASSTVAGDGQPQHF.

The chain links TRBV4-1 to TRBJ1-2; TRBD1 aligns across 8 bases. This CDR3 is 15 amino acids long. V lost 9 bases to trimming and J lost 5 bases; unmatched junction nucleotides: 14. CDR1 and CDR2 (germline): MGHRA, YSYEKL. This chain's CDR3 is CASRPTSGGGYGYTF. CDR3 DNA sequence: TGCGCCAGTCGCCCGACCTCAGGGGGCGGGTATGGCTACACCTTC.

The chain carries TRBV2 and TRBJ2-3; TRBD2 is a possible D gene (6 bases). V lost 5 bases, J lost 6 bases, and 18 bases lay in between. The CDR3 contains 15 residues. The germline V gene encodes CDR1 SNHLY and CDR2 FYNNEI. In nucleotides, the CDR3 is TGTGCCAGCAGTATAGCGGCCTACCAAGAGGATACGCAGTATTTT. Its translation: CASSIAAYQEDTQYF.

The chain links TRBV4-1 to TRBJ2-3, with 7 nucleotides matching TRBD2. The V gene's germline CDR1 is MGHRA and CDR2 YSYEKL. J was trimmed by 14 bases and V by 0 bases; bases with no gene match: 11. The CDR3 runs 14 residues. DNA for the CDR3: TGCGCCAGCAGCCAAGACCTCAGCGGGGCGGTTCCGTATTTT. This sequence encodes CASSQDLSGAVPYF.

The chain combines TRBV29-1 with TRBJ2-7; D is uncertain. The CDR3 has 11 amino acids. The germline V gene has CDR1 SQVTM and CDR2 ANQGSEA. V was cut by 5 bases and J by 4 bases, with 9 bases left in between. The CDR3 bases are TGCAGCGTTTCAGACTTGTACGAGCAGTACTTC. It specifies CSVSDLYEQYF.

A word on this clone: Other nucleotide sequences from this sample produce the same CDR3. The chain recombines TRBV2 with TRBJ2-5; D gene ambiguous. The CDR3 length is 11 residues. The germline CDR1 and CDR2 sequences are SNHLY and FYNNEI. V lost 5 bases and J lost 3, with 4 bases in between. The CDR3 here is CASSSEETQYF. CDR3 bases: TGTGCCAGCAGTTCCGAAGAGACCCAGTACTTC.

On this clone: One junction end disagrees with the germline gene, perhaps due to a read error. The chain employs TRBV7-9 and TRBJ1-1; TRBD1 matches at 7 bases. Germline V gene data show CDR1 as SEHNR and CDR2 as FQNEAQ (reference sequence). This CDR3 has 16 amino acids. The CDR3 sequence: CSSSSARGMMDTEAFF. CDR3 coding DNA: TGTTCCAGCAGCTCGGCCAGGGGGATGATGGACACTGAAGCTTTCTTT.

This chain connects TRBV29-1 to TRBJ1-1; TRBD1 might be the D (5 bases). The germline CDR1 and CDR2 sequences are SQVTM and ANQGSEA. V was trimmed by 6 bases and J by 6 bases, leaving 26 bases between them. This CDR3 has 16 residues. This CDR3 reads CSVQPNPGLNFAEAFF. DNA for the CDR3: TGCAGCGTCCAACCTAATCCGGGACTCAATTTCGCTGAAGCTTTCTTT.

Here the CDR3 reads CAKTGLKDGYTF. CDR3 bases: TGTGCCAAGACAGGGTTGAAGGATGGCTACACCTTC. The chain uses TRBV2 and TRBJ1-2; 7 nucleotides agree with TRBD1. The germline gives CDR1 SNHLY, CDR2 FYNNEI. The V segment lost 10 bases and the J segment 6 bases; nucleotides outside the gene matches: 8. The CDR3 extends over 12 amino acids.

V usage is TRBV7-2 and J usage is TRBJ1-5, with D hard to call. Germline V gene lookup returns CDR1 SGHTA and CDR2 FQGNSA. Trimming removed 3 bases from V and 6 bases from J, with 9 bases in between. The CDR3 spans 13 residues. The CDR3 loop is CASSFRGSQPQHF. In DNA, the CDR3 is TGTGCCAGCAGCTTTCGGGGTAGTCAGCCCCAGCATTTT.

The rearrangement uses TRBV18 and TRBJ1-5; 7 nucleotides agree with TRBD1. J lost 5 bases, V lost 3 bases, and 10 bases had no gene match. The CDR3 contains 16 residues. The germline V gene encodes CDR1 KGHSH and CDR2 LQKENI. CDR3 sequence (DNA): TGTGCCAGCTCACCCGGGACAGCCCTTCTTTATCAGCCCCAGCATTTT. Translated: CASSPGTALLYQPQHF.

This CDR3 reads CASSPSVGQVNYGYTF. The DNA of the CDR3 is TGTGCCAGCAGCCCTAGCGTGGGACAGGTTAACTATGGCTACACCTTC. The chain recombines TRBV28 with TRBJ1-2, with 8 bases identical to TRBD1. After removal of 6 bases from V and 1 base from J, the junction contained 10 bases not matched to a gene. CDR1 MDHEN and CDR2 SYDVKM come from the germline V gene. This CDR3 region has 16 residues.

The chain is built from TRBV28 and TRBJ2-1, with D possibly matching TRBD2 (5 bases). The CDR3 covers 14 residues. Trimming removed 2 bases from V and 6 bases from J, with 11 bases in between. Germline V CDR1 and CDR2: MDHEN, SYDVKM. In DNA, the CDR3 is TGTGCCAGCAGTTTACGGGCGCGGGCCAATGAGCAGTTCTTC. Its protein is CASSLRARANEQFF.

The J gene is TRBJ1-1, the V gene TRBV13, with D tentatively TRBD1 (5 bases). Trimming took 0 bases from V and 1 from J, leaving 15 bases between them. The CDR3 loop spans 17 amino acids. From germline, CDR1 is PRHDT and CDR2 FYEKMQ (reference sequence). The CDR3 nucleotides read TGTGCCAGCAGCTTAGGCCGAGCAAGGGGCTCGAACACTGAAGCTTTCTTT. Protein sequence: CASSLGRARGSNTEAFF.

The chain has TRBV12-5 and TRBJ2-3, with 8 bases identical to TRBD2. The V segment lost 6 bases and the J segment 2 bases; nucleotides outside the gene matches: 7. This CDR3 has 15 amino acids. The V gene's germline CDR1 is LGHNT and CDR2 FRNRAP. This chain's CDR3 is CASGSPGGNTDTQYF. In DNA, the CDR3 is TGTGCTAGTGGCTCCCCGGGGGGGAACACAGATACGCAGTATTTT.

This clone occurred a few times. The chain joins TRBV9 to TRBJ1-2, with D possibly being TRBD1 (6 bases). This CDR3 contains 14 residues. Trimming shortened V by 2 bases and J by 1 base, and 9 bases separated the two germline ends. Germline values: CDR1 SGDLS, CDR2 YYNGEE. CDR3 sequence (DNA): TGTGCCAGCAGCGTTACAGGGCTTAACTATGGCTACACCTTC. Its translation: CASSVTGLNYGYTF.

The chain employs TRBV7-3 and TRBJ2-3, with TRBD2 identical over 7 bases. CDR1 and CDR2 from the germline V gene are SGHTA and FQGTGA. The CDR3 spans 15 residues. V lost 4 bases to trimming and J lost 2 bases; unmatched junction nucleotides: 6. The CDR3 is CASSSPGGITDTQYF. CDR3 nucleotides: TGTGCCAGCAGCTCCCCCGGGGGGATCACAGATACGCAGTATTTT. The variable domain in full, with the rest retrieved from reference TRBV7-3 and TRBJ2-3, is GAGVSQTPSNKVTEKGKYVELRCDPISGHTALYWYRQSLGQGPEFLIYFQGTGAADDSGLPNDRFFAVRPEGSVSTLKIQRTERGDSAVYLCASSSPGGITDTQYFGPGTRLTVL.